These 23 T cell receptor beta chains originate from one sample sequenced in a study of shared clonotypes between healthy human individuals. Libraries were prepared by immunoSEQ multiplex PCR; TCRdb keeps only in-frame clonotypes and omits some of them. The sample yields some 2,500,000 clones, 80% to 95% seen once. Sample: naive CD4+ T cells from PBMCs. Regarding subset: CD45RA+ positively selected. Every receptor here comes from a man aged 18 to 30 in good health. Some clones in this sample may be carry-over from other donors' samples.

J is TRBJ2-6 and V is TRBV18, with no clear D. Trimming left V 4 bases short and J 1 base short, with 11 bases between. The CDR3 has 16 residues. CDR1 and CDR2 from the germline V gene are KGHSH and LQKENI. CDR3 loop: CASSRAGLSGANVLTF. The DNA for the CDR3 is TGTGCCAGCTCACGGGCAGGCTTGTCTGGGGCCAACGTCCTGACTTTC.

The CDR3 sequence: CASKSNPGLAGVHEQFF. CDR3 nucleotide sequence: TGTGCCAGCAAAAGCAATCCGGGACTAGCGGGAGTACATGAGCAGTTCTTC. This chain joins TRBV14 and TRBJ2-1; TRBD2 aligns across 14 bases. Germline CDR1 and CDR2: SGHDN and FVKESK. The CDR3 runs 17 residues. J gave up 8 bases and V 7 bases, and 13 bases lay outside the gene matches.

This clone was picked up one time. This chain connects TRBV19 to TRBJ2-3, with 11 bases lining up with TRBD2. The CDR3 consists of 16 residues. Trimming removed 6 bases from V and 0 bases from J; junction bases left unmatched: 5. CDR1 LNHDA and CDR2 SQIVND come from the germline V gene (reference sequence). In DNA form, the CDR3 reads TGTGCCAGTAGGTTAGCGGGAGGGGGGAGCACAGATACGCAGTATTTT. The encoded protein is CASRLAGGGSTDTQYF.

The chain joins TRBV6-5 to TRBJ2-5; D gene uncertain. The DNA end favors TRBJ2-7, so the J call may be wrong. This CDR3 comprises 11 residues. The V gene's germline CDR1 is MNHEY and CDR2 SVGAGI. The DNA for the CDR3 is TGTGCCAGCAGTTACTTGGACGAGCAGTACTTC. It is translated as CASSYLDEQYF.

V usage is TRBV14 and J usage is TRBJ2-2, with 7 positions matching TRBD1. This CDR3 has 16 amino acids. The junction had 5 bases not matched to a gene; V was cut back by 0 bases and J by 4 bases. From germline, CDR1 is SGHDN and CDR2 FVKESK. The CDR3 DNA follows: TGTGCCAGCAGCCAAGATCTGGGACAGAGCACCGGGGAGCTGTTTTTT. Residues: CASSQDLGQSTGELFF. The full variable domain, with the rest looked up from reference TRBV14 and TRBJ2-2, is EAGVTQFPSHSVIEKGQTVTLRCDPISGHDNLYWYRRVMGKEIKFLLHFVKESKQDESGMPNNRFLAERTGGTYSTLKVQPAELEDSGVYFCASSQDLGQSTGELFFGEGSRLTVL.

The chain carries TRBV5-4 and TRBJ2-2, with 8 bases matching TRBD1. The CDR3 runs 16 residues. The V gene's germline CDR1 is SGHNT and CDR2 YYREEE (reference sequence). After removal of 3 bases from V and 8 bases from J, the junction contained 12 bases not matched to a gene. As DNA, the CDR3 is TGTGCCAGCAGCTCACGCCCTGGACAGGGAATAGGGGAGCTGTTTTTT. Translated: CASSSRPGQGIGELFF.

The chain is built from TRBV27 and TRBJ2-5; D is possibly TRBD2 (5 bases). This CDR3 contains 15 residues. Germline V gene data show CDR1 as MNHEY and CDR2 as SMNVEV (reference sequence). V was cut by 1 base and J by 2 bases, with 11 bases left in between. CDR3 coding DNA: TGTGCCAGCAGTTTATTACGGGGATCACAAGAGACCCAGTACTTC. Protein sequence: CASSLLRGSQETQYF.

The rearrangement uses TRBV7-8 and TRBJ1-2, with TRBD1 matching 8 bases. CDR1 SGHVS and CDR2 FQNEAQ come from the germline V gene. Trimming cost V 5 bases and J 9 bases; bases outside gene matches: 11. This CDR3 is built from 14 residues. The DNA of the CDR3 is TGTGCCAGCAGCCGTGAGAGGACAGGGATTAGCTACACCTTC. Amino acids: CASSRERTGISYTF.

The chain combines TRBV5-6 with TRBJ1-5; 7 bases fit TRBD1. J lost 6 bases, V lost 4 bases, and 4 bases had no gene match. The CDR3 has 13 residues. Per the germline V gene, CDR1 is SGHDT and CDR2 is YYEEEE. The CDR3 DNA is TGTGCCAGCAGCAGAACAGGGGTTCAGCCCCAGCATTTT. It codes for CASSRTGVQPQHF.

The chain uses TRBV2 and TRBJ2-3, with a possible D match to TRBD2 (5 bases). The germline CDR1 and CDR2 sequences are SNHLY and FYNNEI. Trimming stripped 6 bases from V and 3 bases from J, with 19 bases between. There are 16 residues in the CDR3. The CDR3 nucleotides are TGTGCCAGCAGCGGCCGCGTAGCGAAGGGAACAGATACGCAGTATTTT. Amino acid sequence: CASSGRVAKGTDTQYF.

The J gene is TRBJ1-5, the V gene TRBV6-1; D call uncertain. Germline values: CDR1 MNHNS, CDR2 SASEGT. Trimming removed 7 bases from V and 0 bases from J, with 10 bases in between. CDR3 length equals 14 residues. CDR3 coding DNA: TGTGCCAGCACCCCCAGCGTTAGCAATCAGCCCCAGCATTTT. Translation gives CASTPSVSNQPQHF.

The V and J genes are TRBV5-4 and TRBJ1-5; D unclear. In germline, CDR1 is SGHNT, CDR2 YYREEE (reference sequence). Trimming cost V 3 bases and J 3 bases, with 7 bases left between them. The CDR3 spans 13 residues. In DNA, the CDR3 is TGTGCCAGCAGCTCCGGACCCAATCAGCCCCAGCATTTT. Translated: CASSSGPNQPQHF.

Here the CDR3 DNA reads TGTGCCAGCAGCTTATGGCAGCCTTATAGCAATCAGCCCCAGCATTTT. Translating gives CASSLWQPYSNQPQHF. This rearrangement joins TRBV5-6 to TRBJ1-5; D call uncertain. With 2 bases removed from V and 0 bases from J, the gap between germline ends came to 12 bases. Germline V gives CDR1 SGHDT, CDR2 YYEEEE. The CDR3 sequence is 16 residues long.

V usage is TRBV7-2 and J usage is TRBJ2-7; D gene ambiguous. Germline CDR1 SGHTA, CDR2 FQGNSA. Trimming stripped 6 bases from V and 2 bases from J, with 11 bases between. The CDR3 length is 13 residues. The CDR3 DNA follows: TGTGCCAGCAGTTATCTTGGAACCTACGAGCAGTACTTC. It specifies CASSYLGTYEQYF.

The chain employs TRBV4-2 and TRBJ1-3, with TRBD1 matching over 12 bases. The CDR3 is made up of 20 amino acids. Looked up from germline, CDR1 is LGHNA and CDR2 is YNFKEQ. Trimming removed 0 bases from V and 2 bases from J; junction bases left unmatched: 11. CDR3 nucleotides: TGTGCCAGCAGCCAAGATCAAAGAGGGACAGGGGGCACTACTGGAAACACCATATATTTT. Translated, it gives CASSQDQRGTGGTTGNTIYF.

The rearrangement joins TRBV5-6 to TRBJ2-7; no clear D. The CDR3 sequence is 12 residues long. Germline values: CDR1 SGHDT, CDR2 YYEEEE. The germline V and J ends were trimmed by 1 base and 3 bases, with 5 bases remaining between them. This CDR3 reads CASSLYFYEQYF. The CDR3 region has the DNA TGTGCCAGCAGCTTGTACTTCTACGAGCAGTACTTC.

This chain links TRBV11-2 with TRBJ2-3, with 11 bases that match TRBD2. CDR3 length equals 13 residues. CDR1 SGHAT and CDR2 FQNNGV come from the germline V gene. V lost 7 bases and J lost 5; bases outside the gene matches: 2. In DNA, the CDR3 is TGTGCCAGCAATCTAGCGGGGGGAGATACGCAGTATTTT. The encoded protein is CASNLAGGDTQYF.

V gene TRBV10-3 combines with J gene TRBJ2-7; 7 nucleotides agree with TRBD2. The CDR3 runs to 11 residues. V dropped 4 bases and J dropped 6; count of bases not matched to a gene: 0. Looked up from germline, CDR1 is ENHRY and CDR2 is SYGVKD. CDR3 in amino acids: CAISAGGEQYF. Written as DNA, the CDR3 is TGTGCCATCAGTGCGGGGGGCGAGCAGTACTTC.

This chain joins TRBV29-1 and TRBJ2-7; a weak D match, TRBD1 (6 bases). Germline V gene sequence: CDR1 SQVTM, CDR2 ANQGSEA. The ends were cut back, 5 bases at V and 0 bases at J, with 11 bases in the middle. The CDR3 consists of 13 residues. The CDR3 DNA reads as TGCAGCGTTTCTCGGGACAACTCCTACGAGCAGTACTTC. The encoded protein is CSVSRDNSYEQYF.

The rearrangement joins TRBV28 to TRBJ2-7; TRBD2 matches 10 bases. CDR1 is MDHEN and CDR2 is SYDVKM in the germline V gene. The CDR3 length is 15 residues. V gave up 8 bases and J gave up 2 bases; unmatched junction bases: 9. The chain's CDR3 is CASCRRTSGAYEQYF. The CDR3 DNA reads TGTGCCAGCTGCCGGAGGACTAGCGGAGCCTACGAGCAGTACTTC.

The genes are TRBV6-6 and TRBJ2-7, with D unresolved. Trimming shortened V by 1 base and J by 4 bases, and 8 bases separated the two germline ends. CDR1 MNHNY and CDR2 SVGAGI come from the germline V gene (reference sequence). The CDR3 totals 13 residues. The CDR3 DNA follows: TGTGCCAGCAGTTACTTGTTCAGTTACGAGCAGTACTTC. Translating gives CASSYLFSYEQYF.

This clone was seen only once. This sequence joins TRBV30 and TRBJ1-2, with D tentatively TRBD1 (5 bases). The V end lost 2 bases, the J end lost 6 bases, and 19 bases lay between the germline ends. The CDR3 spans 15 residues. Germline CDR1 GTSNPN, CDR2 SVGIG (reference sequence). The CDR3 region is CAWSKLFGAVDGYTF. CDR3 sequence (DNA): TGTGCCTGGAGTAAATTATTCGGGGCAGTCGATGGCTACACCTTC.

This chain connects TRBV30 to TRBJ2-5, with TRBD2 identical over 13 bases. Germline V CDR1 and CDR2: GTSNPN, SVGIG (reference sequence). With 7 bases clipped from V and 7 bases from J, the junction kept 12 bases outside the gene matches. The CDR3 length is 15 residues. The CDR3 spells CAFQTSGRASGTQYF. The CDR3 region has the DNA TGTGCCTTTCAAACTAGCGGGAGGGCGTCGGGGACCCAGTACTTC.